The 30 T cell receptor beta chains listed next were all sequenced from one sample in a study of blood T cells in healthy people across ages. Primers used in a second PCR of about 6 to 12 cycles were a sample-barcoded 5' primer and a J-beta primer mix. TCRdb recomputed calls from the 5' RACE reads with MiXCR, one row per CDR3 protein. The sample shows hundreds of thousands of distinct CDR3 sequences, 40% to 65% of them seen only once. Sequenced material: blood. All receptors derive from a woman older than 75 in good health.

This clonotype has at least ten counts. The chain couples TRBV20-1 to TRBJ2-7; 9 bases are shared with TRBD1. J lost 2 bases, V lost 3 bases, and 8 bases had no gene match. This CDR3 has 15 amino acids. The germline CDR1 and CDR2 sequences are DFQATT and SNEGSKA (reference sequence). The CDR3: CSASLSGTGTYEQYF. In DNA form, the CDR3 reads TGCAGTGCTAGTCTCTCGGGGACAGGGACCTACGAGCAGTACTTC.

The chain recombines TRBV12-3 or TRBV12-4 with TRBJ2-5; no definite D call. Deletions cut 9 bases from V and 11 bases from J, with 22 bases between. The CDR3 has 13 residues. The CDR3 nucleotides read TGTGCCAGTACACCGGGCCCCCACAATGAGCAGTACTTC. This sequence encodes CASTPGPHNEQYF.

In its sample, this clonotype was seen many times. This chain joins TRBV20-1 and TRBJ1-5; D gene unclear. CDR1 DFQATT and CDR2 SNEGSKA come from the germline V gene (reference sequence). The CDR3 has 12 residues. V was trimmed by 3 bases and J by 6 bases, leaving 9 bases between them. Here the CDR3 DNA reads TGCAGTGCTAGGGAGGGTATTCAGCCCCAGCATTTT. It codes for CSAREGIQPQHF.

Only one count was recorded for this clonotype. This may come from a read error, since a much larger clone is one base off. The CDR3 loop reads CASSVTGQYNEQFF. The CDR3, as DNA: TGCGCCAGCAGCGTGACGGGACAGTACAATGAGCAGTTCTTC. The V call is TRBV5-1, the J call TRBJ2-1, with 7 bases matching TRBD1. In germline, CDR1 is SGHRS, CDR2 YFSETQ. The CDR3 is made up of 14 amino acids. Trimming cost V 4 bases and J 4 bases; bases outside gene matches: 5. The whole variable domain, filled in from reference TRBV5-1 and TRBJ2-1, reads KAGVTQTPRYLIKTRGQQVTLSCSPISGHRSVSWYQQTPGQGLQFLFEYFSETQRNKGNFPGRFSGRQFSNSRSEMNVSTLELGDSALYLCASSVTGQYNEQFFGPGTRLTVL.

The CDR3 region is CASSLPAGGNSPLHF. The CDR3, as DNA: TGTGCCAGCAGCCTACCAGCAGGGGGTAATTCACCCCTCCACTTT. V is TRBV7-2 and J is TRBJ1-6; 7 bases agree with TRBD1. Trimming removed 5 bases from V and 6 bases from J; junction bases left unmatched: 7. This CDR3 comprises 15 residues. Germline loops: CDR1 SGHTA, CDR2 FQGNSA.

The rearrangement joins TRBV20-1 to TRBJ1-2; no reliable D call. The CDR3 consists of 13 residues. Trimming cost V 6 bases and J 8 bases, with 19 bases left between them. Germline CDR1 is DFQATT and CDR2 is SNEGSKA (reference sequence). CDR3 amino acids: CSAVDLSVRGYTF. The CDR3 DNA sequence: TGCAGTGCCGTCGACCTGTCTGTCCGGGGCTACACCTTC.

This chain uses TRBV7-7 with TRBJ2-1, with a weak D call TRBD2 (7 bases). This CDR3 has 16 residues. With 4 bases removed from V and 3 bases from J, the gap between germline ends came to 16 bases. Germline CDR1 and CDR2: SSHAT and FNYEAQ (reference sequence). CDR3 sequence reads: CASSSGGSFGYNEQFF. CDR3 nucleotide sequence: TGTGCCAGCAGCTCGGGGGGCTCCTTTGGCTACAATGAGCAGTTCTTC.

This clonotype was seen at least ten times. This rearrangement joins TRBV5-1 to TRBJ2-1; 7 bases match TRBD2. The V gene's germline CDR1 is SGHRS and CDR2 YFSETQ. V dropped 3 bases and J dropped 0; count of bases not matched to a gene: 3. The CDR3 covers 15 residues. CDR3 nucleotides: TGCGCCAGCAGCTGGGGGACTAACTCCTACAATGAGCAGTTCTTC. Translated, it gives CASSWGTNSYNEQFF.

This clonotype was picked up many times. The chain has TRBV7-3 and TRBJ2-1; no reliable D call. With 3 bases removed from V and 3 bases from J, the gap between germline ends came to 15 bases. The V gene's germline CDR1 is SGHTA and CDR2 FQGTGA. CDR3 size: 16 residues. The CDR3 DNA sequence: TGTGCCAGCAGCTTCGATGAGCTCTCCAGCTACAATGAGCAGTTCTTC. This translates into CASSFDELSSYNEQFF. The complete variable domain, with remaining parts taken from reference TRBV7-3 and TRBJ2-1, reads GAGVSQTPSNKVTEKGKYVELRCDPISGHTALYWYRQSLGQGPEFLIYFQGTGAADDSGLPNDRFFAVRPEGSVSTLKIQRTERGDSAVYLCASSFDELSSYNEQFFGPGTRLTVL.

A word on this clonotype: A read error may explain this, as a much larger clone is one base away. The genes are TRBV20-1 and TRBJ2-5; maybe TRBD1 (5 bases). Germline CDR1 and CDR2: DFQATT and SNEGSKA (reference sequence). This CDR3 has 11 amino acids. DNA for the CDR3: TGCAGCCCTGAAGGGGCCAATGAGCAGTACTTC. This sequence encodes CSPEGANEQYF.

As regards this clonotype: This may be a read error: a much more frequent sequence differs by one nucleotide. The chain combines TRBV12-3 or TRBV12-4 with TRBJ2-1; 12 positions agree with TRBD2. Trimming cost V 7 bases and J 10 bases; bases outside gene matches: 20. The CDR3 runs 18 residues. The CDR3 DNA follows: TGTGCCAGCAAACATGGGCCCCTGACTAGCGGGAGAATAAGGGAGCAGTTCTTC. This translates into CASKHGPLTSGRIREQFF.

This clonotype was picked up a small number of times. The chain employs TRBV5-1 and TRBJ2-3; 14 bases are shared with TRBD2. Trimming at V came to 4 bases and at J to 0 bases, leaving 10 bases not matched to a gene. The CDR3 loop spans 19 amino acids. Germline CDR1 reads SGHRS; CDR2 reads YFSETQ. This CDR3 is CASSIGLAGGGGSTDTQYF. CDR3 DNA: TGCGCCAGCAGCATCGGACTAGCGGGGGGCGGGGGGAGCACAGATACGCAGTATTTT.

This clonotype was seen more than once but under ten times. The chain links TRBV12-3 or TRBV12-4 to TRBJ1-1; tentative D call: TRBD1 (5 bases). V was trimmed by 6 bases and J by 8 bases, leaving 13 bases between them. The CDR3 covers 12 residues. In DNA form, the CDR3 reads TGTGCCAGCAGCCTTTGGGGCGGGGAAGCTTTCTTT. It encodes CASSLWGGEAFF.

The CDR3 is CASSLAEWTYEQYF. The CDR3 coding sequence is TGTGCCAGCAGCTTAGCGGAGTGGACCTACGAGCAGTACTTC. The V and J genes are TRBV7-6 and TRBJ2-5; D is ambiguous. The J call is doubtful: the DNA matches TRBJ2-7 better. Looked up from germline, CDR1 is SGHVS and CDR2 is FNYEAQ. This CDR3 comprises 14 residues.

This clonotype has only a few counts. This may be a read error, as it is one base from a much larger clone. The V gene is TRBV20-1, the J gene TRBJ2-1, with 9 bases aligning to TRBD2. Gene TRBJ2-7 matches the end of the DNA better, so the J call may be wrong. Germline CDR1 and CDR2: DFQATT and SNEGSKA (reference sequence). The CDR3 contains 16 residues. The CDR3, as DNA: TGCAGTGCTAGAGTGGCGGGGGGGGGCTCCTACAATGAGCAGTACTTC. Translating gives CSARVAGGGSYNEQYF.

This clonotype has more than one count but fewer than ten. V gene TRBV12-3 or TRBV12-4 combines with J gene TRBJ2-2; D is tentatively TRBD1 or TRBD2 (5 bases each). The CDR3 totals 15 residues. V gave up 2 bases and J gave up 5 bases, with 12 bases separating them. The DNA for the CDR3 is TGTGCCAGCAGTTTATTGAGGGGAAGAACCGGGGAGCTGTTTTTT. This codes for CASSLLRGRTGELFF.

Concerning this clonotype itself: Compared with germline, one end of the junction differs, possibly owing to a read error. The chain carries TRBV20-1 and TRBJ2-1; 7 bases map to TRBD2. From germline, CDR1 is DFQATT and CDR2 SNEGSKA (reference sequence). CDR3 length: 14 residues. CDR3 loop: CSADGGSSYNKQFF. The CDR3 DNA follows: TGCAGTGCGGACGGGGGGAGCTCCTACAATAAGCAGTTCTTC.

In this sample, this clonotype turned up a few times. This chain connects TRBV5-1 to TRBJ2-7; D is undetermined. Trimming left V 4 bases short and J 2 bases short, with 10 bases between. This CDR3 spans 13 amino acids. Germline V gene data show CDR1 as SGHRS and CDR2 as YFSETQ. The CDR3 region has the DNA TGCGCCAGCAGCGTGCACGACGCCTACGAGCAGTACTTC. It is translated as CASSVHDAYEQYF.

Notes on this clonotype: A much larger clone lies one base from this, so it may be a read error. This sequence joins TRBV20-1 and TRBJ2-5; D perhaps matches TRBD2 (5 bases). The CDR3 spans 13 residues. Germline V gene lookup returns CDR1 DFQATT and CDR2 SNEGSKA (reference sequence). This CDR3 reads CGASLTVQETKYF. For the CDR3, the DNA is TGCGGTGCTAGCCTGACGGTACAAGAGACCAAGTACTTC.

The sample holds a few counts of this clonotype. This rearrangement joins TRBV5-1 to TRBJ2-2; TRBD1 aligns across 11 bases. Trimming removed 0 bases from V and 5 bases from J; junction bases left unmatched: 3. The CDR3 runs to 16 residues. Germline lookup yields CDR1 SGHRS and CDR2 YFSETQ. CDR3 sequence reads: CASSLAGTGGTGELFF. The CDR3 DNA is TGCGCCAGCAGCTTGGCCGGGACAGGGGGTACCGGGGAGCTGTTTTTT.

DNA of the CDR3: TGTGCCAGCAACAACTTCAAGGCAGGGATCATACAAGGTTTCAATGAGCAGTTCTTC. This codes for CASNNFKAGIIQGFNEQFF. The gene calls are TRBV11-2 and TRBJ2-1, with a possible D match to TRBD1 (5 bases). This CDR3 spans 19 amino acids. Germline V CDR1 and CDR2: SGHAT, FQNNGV. The ends were cut back, 7 bases at V and 6 bases at J, with 31 bases in the middle.

This rearrangement joins TRBV5-1 to TRBJ2-5; either TRBD1 or TRBD2 may supply D (5 bases each). The better agreement between TRBJ2-7 and the DNA end casts doubt on the J call. Germline loops: CDR1 SGHRS, CDR2 YFSETQ. The CDR3 contains 20 residues. The CDR3 nucleotides read TGCGCCAGCAGCTTGCTACCCGCAACATTGCGAGGGGTAAAGTCCTACGAGCAGTACTTC. Amino acid sequence: CASSLLPATLRGVKSYEQYF.

V gene TRBV27 combines with J gene TRBJ1-5; 7 positions match TRBD1. V was clipped by 3 bases and J by 0 bases; unmatched bases: 8. CDR3 length: 17 residues. In germline, CDR1 is MNHEY, CDR2 SMNVEV (reference sequence). The CDR3 loop reads CASSFRGDRVSNQPQHF. CDR3 nucleotide sequence: TGTGCCAGCAGTTTCAGGGGAGACAGGGTTAGCAATCAGCCCCAGCATTTT.

The chain employs TRBV7-2 and TRBJ2-4, with TRBD2 matching over 7 bases. Germline values: CDR1 SGHTA, CDR2 FQGNSA. This CDR3 has 14 amino acids. V dropped 5 bases and J dropped 5; count of bases not matched to a gene: 6. CDR3 DNA: TGTGCCAGCAGCAAATCGGGACTACAAAACATTCAGTACTTC. Translation: CASSKSGLQNIQYF.

The J gene is TRBJ1-2, the V gene TRBV7-9, with D possibly TRBD1 on 5 matching bases. Germline values: CDR1 SEHNR, CDR2 FQNEAQ (reference sequence). The V and J ends lost 5 bases and 5 bases respectively, with 15 bases between them. This CDR3 spans 14 amino acids. The CDR3 sequence is CASSPAGTLYGYTF. The CDR3 DNA sequence: TGTGCCAGCAGCCCGGCCGGGACTCTATATGGCTACACCTTC. Complete variable domain (other parts from reference TRBV7-9 and TRBJ1-2): DTGVSQNPRHKITKRGQNVTFRCDPISEHNRLYWYRQTLGQGPEFLTYFQNEAQLEKSRLLSDRFSAERPKGSFSTLEIQRTEQGDSAMYLCASSPAGTLYGYTFGSGTRLTVV.

J is TRBJ2-7 and V is TRBV4-3; D call uncertain. In germline, CDR1 is LGHNA, CDR2 YSLEER. The CDR3 length is 17 residues. V was cut by 2 bases and J by 2 bases, with 19 bases left in between. This chain's CDR3 is CASSQTTLGRHTYEQYF. Written as DNA, the CDR3 is TGCGCCAGCAGCCAAACCACACTGGGCAGACACACCTACGAGCAGTACTTC.

The chain uses TRBV5-1 and TRBJ2-7; possible D gene TRBD2, 6 bases. CDR3 length equals 15 residues. Trimming stripped 5 bases from V and 2 bases from J, with 17 bases between. Per germline, CDR1 SGHRS and CDR2 YFSETQ. The DNA for the CDR3 is TGCGCCAGCAGACCCACGGCTAGCGACACCTACGAGCAGTACTTC. This codes for CASRPTASDTYEQYF.

This chain uses TRBV13 with TRBJ2-2; perhaps D is TRBD1 or TRBD2 (5 bases each). The V end was cut by 6 bases, the J end by 7 bases, with 18 bases between. CDR3 length equals 15 residues. CDR1 and CDR2 from the germline V gene are PRHDT and FYEKMQ (reference sequence). CDR3 sequence (DNA): TGTGCCAGCAGTCCCCGCGGGCAGGGCAGCGGGGAGCTGTTTTTT. Translating gives CASSPRGQGSGELFF.

This chain joins TRBV2 and TRBJ1-4; 7 positions agree with TRBD1. Trimming at V came to 4 bases and at J to 4 bases, leaving 3 bases not matched to a gene. The germline V gene encodes CDR1 SNHLY and CDR2 FYNNEI. CDR3 size: 14 residues. In DNA form, the CDR3 reads TGTGCCAGCAGTGGGACAGGAGGTAATGAAAAACTGTTTTTT. It codes for CASSGTGGNEKLFF.

CDR3 sequence: CASSLHGGATLDYEQYF. CDR3 nucleotide sequence: TGCGCCAGCAGCCTCCACGGCGGGGCCACTTTAGACTACGAGCAGTACTTC. The chain is built from TRBV5-1 and TRBJ2-5; a possible D gene is TRBD2 (6 bases). Matching the DNA end better, TRBJ2-7 makes the J call doubtful. Germline CDR1 SGHRS, CDR2 YFSETQ. The CDR3 has 17 amino acids.